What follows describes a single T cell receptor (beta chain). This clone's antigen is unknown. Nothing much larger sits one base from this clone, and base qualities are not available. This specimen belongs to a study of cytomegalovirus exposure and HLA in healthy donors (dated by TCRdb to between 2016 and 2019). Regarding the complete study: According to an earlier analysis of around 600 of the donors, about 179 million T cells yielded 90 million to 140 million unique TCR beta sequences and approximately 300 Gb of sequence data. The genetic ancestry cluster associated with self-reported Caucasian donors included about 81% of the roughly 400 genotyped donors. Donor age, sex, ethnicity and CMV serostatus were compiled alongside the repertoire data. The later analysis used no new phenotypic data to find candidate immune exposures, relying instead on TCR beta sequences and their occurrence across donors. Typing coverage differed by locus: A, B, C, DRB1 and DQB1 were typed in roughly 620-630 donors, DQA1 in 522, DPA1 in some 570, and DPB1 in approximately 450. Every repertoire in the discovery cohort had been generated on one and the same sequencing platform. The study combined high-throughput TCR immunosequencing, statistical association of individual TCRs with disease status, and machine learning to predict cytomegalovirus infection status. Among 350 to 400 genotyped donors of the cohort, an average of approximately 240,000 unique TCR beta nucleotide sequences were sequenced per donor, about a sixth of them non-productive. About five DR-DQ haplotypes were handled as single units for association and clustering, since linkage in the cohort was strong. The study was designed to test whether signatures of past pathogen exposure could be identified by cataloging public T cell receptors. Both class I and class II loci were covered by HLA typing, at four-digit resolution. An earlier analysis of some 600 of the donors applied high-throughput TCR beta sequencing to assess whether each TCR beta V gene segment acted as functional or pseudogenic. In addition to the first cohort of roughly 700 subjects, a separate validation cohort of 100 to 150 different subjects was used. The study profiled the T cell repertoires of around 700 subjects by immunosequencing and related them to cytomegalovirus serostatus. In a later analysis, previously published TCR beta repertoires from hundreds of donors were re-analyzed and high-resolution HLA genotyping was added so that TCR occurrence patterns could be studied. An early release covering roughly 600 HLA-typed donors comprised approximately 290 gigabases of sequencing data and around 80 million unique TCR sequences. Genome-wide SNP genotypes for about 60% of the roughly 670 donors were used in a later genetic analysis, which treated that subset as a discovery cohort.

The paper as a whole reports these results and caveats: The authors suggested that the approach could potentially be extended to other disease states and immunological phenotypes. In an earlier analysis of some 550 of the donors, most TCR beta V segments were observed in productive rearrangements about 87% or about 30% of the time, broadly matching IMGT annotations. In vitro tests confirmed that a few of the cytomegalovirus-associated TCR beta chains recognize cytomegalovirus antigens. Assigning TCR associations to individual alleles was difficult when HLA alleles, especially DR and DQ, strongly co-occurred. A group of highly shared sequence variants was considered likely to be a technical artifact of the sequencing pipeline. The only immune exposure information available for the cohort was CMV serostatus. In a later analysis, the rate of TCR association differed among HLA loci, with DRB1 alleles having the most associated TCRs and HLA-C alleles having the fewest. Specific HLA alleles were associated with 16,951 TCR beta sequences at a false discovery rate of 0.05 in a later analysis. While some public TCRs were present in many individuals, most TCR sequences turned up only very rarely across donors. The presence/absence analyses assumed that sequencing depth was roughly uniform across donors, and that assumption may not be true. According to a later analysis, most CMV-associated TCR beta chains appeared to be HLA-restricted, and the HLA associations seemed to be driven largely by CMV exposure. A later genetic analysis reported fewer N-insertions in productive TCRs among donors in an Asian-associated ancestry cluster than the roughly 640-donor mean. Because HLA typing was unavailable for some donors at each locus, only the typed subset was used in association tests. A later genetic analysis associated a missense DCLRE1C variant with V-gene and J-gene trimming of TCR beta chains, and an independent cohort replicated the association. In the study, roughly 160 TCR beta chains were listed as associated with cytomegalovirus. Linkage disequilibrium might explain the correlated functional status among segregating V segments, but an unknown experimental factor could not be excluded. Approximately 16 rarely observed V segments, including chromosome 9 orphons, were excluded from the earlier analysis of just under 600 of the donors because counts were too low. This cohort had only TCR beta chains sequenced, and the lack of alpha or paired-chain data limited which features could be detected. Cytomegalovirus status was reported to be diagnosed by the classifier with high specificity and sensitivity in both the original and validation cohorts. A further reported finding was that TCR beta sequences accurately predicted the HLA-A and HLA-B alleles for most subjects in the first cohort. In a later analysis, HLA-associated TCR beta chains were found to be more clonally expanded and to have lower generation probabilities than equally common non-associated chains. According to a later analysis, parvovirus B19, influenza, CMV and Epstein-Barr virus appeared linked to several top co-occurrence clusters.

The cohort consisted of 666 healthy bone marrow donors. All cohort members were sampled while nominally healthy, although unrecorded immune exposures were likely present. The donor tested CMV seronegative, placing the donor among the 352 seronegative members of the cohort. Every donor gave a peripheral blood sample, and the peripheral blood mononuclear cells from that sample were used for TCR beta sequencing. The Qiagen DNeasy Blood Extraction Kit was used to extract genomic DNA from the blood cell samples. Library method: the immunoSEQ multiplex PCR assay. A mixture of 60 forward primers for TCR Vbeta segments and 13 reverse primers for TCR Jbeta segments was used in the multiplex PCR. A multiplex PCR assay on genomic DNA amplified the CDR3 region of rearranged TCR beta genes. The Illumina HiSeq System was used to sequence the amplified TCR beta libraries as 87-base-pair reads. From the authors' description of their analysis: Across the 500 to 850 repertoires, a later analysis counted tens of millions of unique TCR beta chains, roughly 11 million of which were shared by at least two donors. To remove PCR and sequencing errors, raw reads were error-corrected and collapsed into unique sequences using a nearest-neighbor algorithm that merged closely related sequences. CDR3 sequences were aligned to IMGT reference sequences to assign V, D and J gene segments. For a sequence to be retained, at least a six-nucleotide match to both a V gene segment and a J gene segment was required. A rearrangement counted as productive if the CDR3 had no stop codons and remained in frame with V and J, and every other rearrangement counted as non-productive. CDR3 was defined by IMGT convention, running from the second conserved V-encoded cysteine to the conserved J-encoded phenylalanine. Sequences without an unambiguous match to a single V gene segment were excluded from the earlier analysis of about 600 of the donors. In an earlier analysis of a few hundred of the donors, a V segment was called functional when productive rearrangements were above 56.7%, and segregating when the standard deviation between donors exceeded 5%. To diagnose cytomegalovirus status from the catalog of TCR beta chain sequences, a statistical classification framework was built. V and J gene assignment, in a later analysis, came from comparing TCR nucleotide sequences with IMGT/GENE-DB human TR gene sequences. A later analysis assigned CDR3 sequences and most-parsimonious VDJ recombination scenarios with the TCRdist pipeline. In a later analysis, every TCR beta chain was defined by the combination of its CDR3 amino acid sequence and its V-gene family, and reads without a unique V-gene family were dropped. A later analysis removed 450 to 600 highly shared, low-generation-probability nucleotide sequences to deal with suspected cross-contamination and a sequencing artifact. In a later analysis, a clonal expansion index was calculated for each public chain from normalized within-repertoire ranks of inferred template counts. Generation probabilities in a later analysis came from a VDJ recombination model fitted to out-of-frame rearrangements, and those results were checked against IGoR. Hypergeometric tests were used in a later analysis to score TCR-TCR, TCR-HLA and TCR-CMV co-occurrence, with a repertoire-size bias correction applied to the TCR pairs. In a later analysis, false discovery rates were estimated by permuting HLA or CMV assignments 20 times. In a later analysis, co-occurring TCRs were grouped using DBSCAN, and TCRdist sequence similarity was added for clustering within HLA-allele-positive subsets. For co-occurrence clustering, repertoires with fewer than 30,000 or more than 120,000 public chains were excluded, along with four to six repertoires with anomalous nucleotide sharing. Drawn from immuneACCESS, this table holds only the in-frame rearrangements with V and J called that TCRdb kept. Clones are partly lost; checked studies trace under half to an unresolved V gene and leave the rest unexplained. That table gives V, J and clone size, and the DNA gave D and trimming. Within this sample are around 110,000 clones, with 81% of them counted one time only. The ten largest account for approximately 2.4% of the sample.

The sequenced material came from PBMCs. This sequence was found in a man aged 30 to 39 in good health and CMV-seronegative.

CDR3 protein: CASSLIKLAGVWLKDTQYF. The sequence in DNA is TGTGCCAGCAGCTTGATTAAACTAGCGGGAGTGTGGTTGAAGGATACGCAGTATTTT. The receptor chain draws on TRBV5-4 and TRBJ2-3, and 11 junctional nucleotides match TRBD2. For CDR1 and CDR2, the germline V gene (reference sequence) lists SGHNT and YYREEE. Germline trimming: 1 base from V, 6 bases from J; junction bases outside gene matches: 16. The CDR3 has 19 amino acids, counting the end cysteine and phenylalanine. Only the CDR3 region is kept as DNA, spanning 57 bases read in frame from base 1.